Below, 24 T cell receptor beta chains from the same sample are listed, as sequenced in a study of T-cell memory formation after mild COVID-19. Each CDR3 protein gets one entry after TCRdb re-called the 5' RACE reads with MiXCR. This sample yields hundreds of thousands of distinct CDR3 sequences, of which about 17% are seen a single time; roughly 21% belongs to the top ten. The sequencing sample was made of PBMCs or a T cell subset sorted from them (not recorded which). Every receptor here comes from a young man who had mild COVID-19 (a few samples of this study predate the infection). Cell type and time point are not known.

The table lists this clonotype with a few counts. The genes are TRBV5-1 and TRBJ2-3; a possible D gene is TRBD1 (5 bases). Germline V gene lookup returns CDR1 SGHRS and CDR2 YFSETQ. V gave up 0 bases and J gave up 3 bases, with 11 bases separating them. CDR3 length: 15 amino acids. The CDR3 loop reads CASSLAGFGTDTQYF. Written as DNA, the CDR3 is TGCGCCAGCAGCTTGGCAGGGTTCGGGACAGATACGCAGTATTTT.

The chain carries TRBV20-1 and TRBJ2-3, with 12 nucleotides matching TRBD2. Per germline, CDR1 DFQATT and CDR2 SNEGSKA (reference sequence). Trimming removed 3 bases from V and 5 bases from J; junction bases left unmatched: 9. The CDR3 runs 16 residues. The CDR3 is CSASHSSGGAQDTQYF. Here the CDR3 DNA reads TGCAGTGCTAGCCACTCTAGCGGGGGGGCCCAAGATACGCAGTATTTT.

The chain employs TRBV9 and TRBJ2-7, with D possibly being TRBD2 (6 bases). Germline V gene data show CDR1 as SGDLS and CDR2 as YYNGEE. V lost 1 base and J 6 bases, leaving 11 bases between the germline ends. This CDR3 comprises 13 residues. The DNA for the CDR3 is TGTGCCAGCAGCGTAAGGAGGGTGTCCGAGCAGTACTTC. Translating gives CASSVRRVSEQYF.

The CDR3 bases are TGTGCCAGCAGCCTGACACATTCACCCCTCCACTTT. This encodes CASSLTHSPLHF. V gene TRBV3-1 combines with J gene TRBJ1-6; D is ambiguous. This CDR3 region has 12 residues. V lost 4 bases, J lost 8 bases, and 6 bases lay in between. CDR1 is LGHDT and CDR2 is YNNKEL in the germline V gene (reference sequence). The variable domain in full, with the rest retrieved from reference TRBV3-1 and TRBJ1-6, is DTAVSQTPKYLVTQMGNDKSIKCEQNLGHDTMYWYKQDSKKFLKIMFSYNNKELIINETVPNRFSPKSPDKAHLNLHINSLELGDSAVYFCASSLTHSPLHFGNGTRLTVT.

This clonotype was counted between two and nine times. The chain recombines TRBV7-2 with TRBJ1-1; the match to TRBD1 covers 9 bases. Germline values: CDR1 SGHTA, CDR2 FQGNSA. Trimming cost V 4 bases and J 6 bases; bases outside gene matches: 18. CDR3 length: 18 residues. The CDR3 region is CASSSASTGQGFLAEAFF. The CDR3 nucleotides read TGTGCCAGCAGCTCGGCGAGCACGGGACAGGGTTTTCTTGCTGAAGCTTTCTTT.

This clonotype was found many times. This chain connects TRBV5-1 to TRBJ1-2; 11 nucleotides line up with TRBD1. Germline CDR1 SGHRS, CDR2 YFSETQ. The J segment lost 2 bases and the V segment lost 0 bases, leaving 9 bases of the junction unmatched. The CDR3 runs 18 residues. CDR3 in DNA: TGCGCCAGCAGCTTGGCAATCGGGACAGGGGGGCCCAACTATGGCTACACCTTC. This codes for CASSLAIGTGGPNYGYTF. The variable domain in full, completed from reference TRBV5-1 and TRBJ1-2, reads KAGVTQTPRYLIKTRGQQVTLSCSPISGHRSVSWYQQTPGQGLQFLFEYFSETQRNKGNFPGRFSGRQFSNSRSEMNVSTLELGDSALYLCASSLAIGTGGPNYGYTFGSGTRLTVV.

This chain connects TRBV5-1 to TRBJ2-5; D is unclear. Per the germline V gene, CDR1 is SGHRS and CDR2 is YFSETQ. This CDR3 comprises 13 residues. The V and J ends lost 5 bases and 3 bases respectively, with 11 bases between them. The CDR3 sequence is CASRPVTEETQYF. CDR3 sequence (DNA): TGCGCCAGCAGACCGGTCACGGAAGAGACCCAGTACTTC.

The J gene is TRBJ2-1, the V gene TRBV4-1; TRBD2 matches 9 bases. The germline CDR1 and CDR2 sequences are MGHRA and YSYEKL. This CDR3 region has 17 residues. The junction had 11 bases not matched to a gene; V was cut back by 3 bases and J by 5 bases. CDR3 in DNA: TGCGCCAGCAGCCACCCTAGGAGCGGGGGGACTAACAATGAGCAGTTCTTC. Its protein is CASSHPRSGGTNNEQFF.

V and J are TRBV6-2 or TRBV6-3 and TRBJ1-1; D not resolved. Germline values: CDR1 MNHEY, CDR2 SVGEGT. The V end was cut by 6 bases, the J end by 9 bases, with 14 bases between. The CDR3 is made up of 12 amino acids. The CDR3 here is CASRWTGFKAFF. In nucleotides, the CDR3 is TGTGCCAGCAGGTGGACCGGATTCAAAGCTTTCTTT.

The rearrangement joins TRBV12-3 or TRBV12-4 to TRBJ2-2; D tentatively fits TRBD1 or TRBD2 (6 bases each). This CDR3 is 14 amino acids long. Trimming removed 4 bases from V and 5 bases from J, with 11 bases in between. The CDR3 region is CASSWGARTGELFF. The CDR3 DNA reads TGTGCCAGCAGTTGGGGGGCTAGGACCGGGGAGCTGTTTTTT.

V gene TRBV12-3 or TRBV12-4 combines with J gene TRBJ2-6; D unclear. CDR3 length equals 13 residues. V was trimmed by 3 bases and J by 8 bases, leaving 8 bases between them. The CDR3 DNA sequence: TGTGCCAGCAGTTTCCGGTCTTCCAACGTCCTGACTTTC. This sequence encodes CASSFRSSNVLTF.

This clonotype appeared a few times. The chain carries TRBV12-3 or TRBV12-4 and TRBJ1-5, with 11 bases fitting TRBD1. V dropped 4 bases and J dropped 6; count of bases not matched to a gene: 5. CDR3 size: 15 residues. For the CDR3, the DNA is TGTGCCAGCAGTTGGACAGGGGGCCTTCGTCAGCCCCAGCATTTT. Translating it yields CASSWTGGLRQPQHF.

This clonotype has more than one count but fewer than ten. The J gene is TRBJ2-7, the V gene TRBV5-1; 9 nucleotides match TRBD1. The V and J ends lost 0 bases and 2 bases, in that order; junction bases with no gene match: 6. Per the germline V gene, CDR1 is SGHRS and CDR2 is YFSETQ. This CDR3 has 16 amino acids. Here the CDR3 DNA reads TGCGCCAGCAGCTTGGCCGTGGGACAGGGTGCCTACGAGCAGTACGTC. As protein: CASSLAVGQGAYEQYV.

The chain carries TRBV11-2 and TRBJ1-6, with unresolved D. The germline V and J ends were trimmed by 3 bases and 9 bases, with 18 bases remaining between them. Looked up from germline, CDR1 is SGHAT and CDR2 is FQNNGV. CDR3 length: 16 amino acids. Here the CDR3 reads CASSLQSLGSLSPLHF. CDR3 coding DNA: TGTGCCAGCAGCTTGCAATCACTCGGGAGTCTTTCACCCCTCCACTTT. The whole variable domain, filled in from reference TRBV11-2 and TRBJ1-6, reads EAGVAQSPRYKIIEKRQSVAFWCNPISGHATLYWYQQILGQGPKLLIQFQNNGVVDDSQLPKDRFSAERLKGVDSTLKIQPAKLEDSAVYLCASSLQSLGSLSPLHFGNGTRLTVT.

In its sample, this clonotype was seen a few times. V is TRBV12-3 or TRBV12-4 and J is TRBJ1-1; 7 nucleotides align to TRBD1. After removal of 7 bases from V and 3 bases from J, the junction contained 14 bases not matched to a gene. The CDR3 has 16 residues. The DNA of the CDR3 is TGTGCCAGCACCTGGGGCAACAGGGGTTTCGACACTGAAGCTTTCTTT. Translation: CASTWGNRGFDTEAFF.

V is TRBV2 and J is TRBJ2-2; D unclear. Trimming shortened V by 7 bases and J by 1 base, and 4 bases separated the two germline ends. In germline, CDR1 is SNHLY, CDR2 FYNNEI. CDR3 length: 12 amino acids. CDR3 amino acids: CASTRNTGELFF. CDR3 DNA: TGTGCCAGCACCAGGAACACCGGGGAGCTGTTTTTT.

This clonotype has just a few counts. This chain connects TRBV11-2 to TRBJ2-6; D might be TRBD1 (6 bases). CDR1 and CDR2 from the germline V gene are SGHAT and FQNNGV. The CDR3 is 20 residues long. Trimming took 6 bases from V and 0 from J, leaving 24 bases between them. For the CDR3, the DNA is TGTGCCAGCAGTCCACTGCCCTCCAGGGGTGGGTCCTCTGGGGCCAACGTCCTGACTTTC. Encoded protein: CASSPLPSRGGSSGANVLTF.

The chain couples TRBV6-5 to TRBJ2-3; 7 positions agree with TRBD1. CDR3 size: 16 residues. J was trimmed by 2 bases and V by 6 bases; bases with no gene match: 11. The V gene's germline CDR1 is MNHEY and CDR2 SVGAGI. CDR3 in DNA: TGTGCCAGCAGGTGGACAGGCCGAGGAGCCACAGATACGCAGTATTTT. Amino acids: CASRWTGRGATDTQYF.

J is TRBJ2-1 and V is TRBV5-1, with 7 positions matching TRBD2. This CDR3 contains 16 residues. With 5 bases clipped from V and 10 bases from J, the junction kept 18 bases outside the gene matches. Germline V gene lookup returns CDR1 SGHRS and CDR2 YFSETQ. CDR3 loop: CASRPGSGALTGEQFF. In DNA form, the CDR3 reads TGCGCCAGCAGGCCCGGGAGCGGGGCCCTCACGGGGGAGCAGTTCTTC.

The gene calls are TRBV28 and TRBJ1-1, with D unclear. Germline V CDR1 and CDR2: MDHEN, SYDVKM. This CDR3 contains 15 residues. V lost 6 bases and J 0 bases, leaving 14 bases between the germline ends. The CDR3 reads CASSRRESMNTEAFF. CDR3 DNA sequence: TGTGCCAGCAGCCGAAGAGAGAGCATGAACACTGAAGCTTTCTTT.

This clonotype has just a few counts. The chain recombines TRBV7-3 with TRBJ2-2, with D uncertain. Trimming left V 5 bases short and J 6 bases short, with 7 bases between. CDR1 SGHTA and CDR2 FQGTGA come from the germline V gene. The CDR3 loop spans 12 amino acids. CDR3 sequence (DNA): TGTGCCAGCAGCCCTTATCCCGGGGAGCTGTTTTTT. Translation gives CASSPYPGELFF.

This clonotype has just a few counts. This rearrangement joins TRBV7-2 to TRBJ1-2; no firm D call. The germline V gene has CDR1 SGHTA and CDR2 FQGNSA. This CDR3 has 13 amino acids. Trimming pared 1 base from V and 4 bases from J, leaving 7 bases between. The CDR3 bases are TGTGCCAGCAGCTTAGGGGTGATCTATGGCTACACCTTC. Translated: CASSLGVIYGYTF.

This clonotype was seen a few times. The chain links TRBV6-2 or TRBV6-3 to TRBJ2-1; no firm D call. The CDR3 spans 15 residues. Trimming removed 5 bases at V and 4 bases at J, with 15 bases between. Looked up from germline, CDR1 is MNHEY and CDR2 is SVGEGT. The DNA for the CDR3 is TGTGCCAGCAGTAGATCCGGATTACGGTACAATGAGCAGTTCTTC. This sequence encodes CASSRSGLRYNEQFF.

This clonotype turned up a few times. V gene TRBV12-3 or TRBV12-4 combines with J gene TRBJ2-1; D is perhaps TRBD2 (5 bases). Deletions cut 6 bases from V and 2 bases from J, with 20 bases between. The CDR3 totals 17 residues. The CDR3 nucleotides are TGTGCCAGCAGCTTCGAGACCGGGATAAAAACCTACAATGAGCAGTTCTTC. It yields the protein CASSFETGIKTYNEQFF.